This T cell receptor (beta chain) was identified during a study of T cell changes during pregnancy in multiple sclerosis. This CDR3 has 16 amino acids. Germline CDR1 and CDR2: MNHEY and SVGAGI. Sequenced by immunoSEQ multiplex PCR; TCRdb stores in-frame clones only, minus some. The sample carries tens of thousands of clones, about 93% recorded once. Details on this clone: One end of the junction fails to match germline, which may point to a read error.

J is TRBJ1-5 and V is TRBV6-5; 9 positions agree with TRBD1. The sequencing used peripheral blood, collected after pregnancy. This TCR was sampled from a female donor in good health, enrolled as a control in a pregnancy study. DNA of the CDR3: TGTGCCAGCAATTACTGGACAGGGGACGTCAATCAGCCCCAGCATTTT. Encoded protein: CASNYWTGDVNQPQHF.